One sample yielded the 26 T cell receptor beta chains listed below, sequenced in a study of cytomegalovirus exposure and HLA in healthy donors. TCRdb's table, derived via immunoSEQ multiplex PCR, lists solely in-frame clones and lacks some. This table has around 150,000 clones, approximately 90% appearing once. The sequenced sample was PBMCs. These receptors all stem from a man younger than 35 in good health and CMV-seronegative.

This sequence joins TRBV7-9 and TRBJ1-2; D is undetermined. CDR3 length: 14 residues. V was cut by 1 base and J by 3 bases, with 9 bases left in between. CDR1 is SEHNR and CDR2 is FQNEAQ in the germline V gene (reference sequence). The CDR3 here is CASSLVTTDYGYTF. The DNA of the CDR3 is TGTGCCAGCAGCTTAGTTACTACGGACTATGGCTACACCTTC.

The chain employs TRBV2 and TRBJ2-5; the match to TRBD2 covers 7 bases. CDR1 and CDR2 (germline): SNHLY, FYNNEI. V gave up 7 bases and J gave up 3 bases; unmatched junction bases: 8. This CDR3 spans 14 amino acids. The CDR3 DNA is TGTGCCAGCAACGAGGGACTACTGAAAGAGACCCAGTACTTC. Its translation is CASNEGLLKETQYF.

Here the CDR3 DNA reads TGTGCCAGCAGTTTCACAGGGAACACTGAAGCTTTCTTT. This codes for CASSFTGNTEAFF. The chain joins TRBV27 to TRBJ1-1, with D tentatively TRBD1 (5 bases). The CDR3 is made up of 13 amino acids. The V gene lost 3 bases and the J gene lost 1 base, with 6 bases spanning the gap. The germline V gene has CDR1 MNHEY and CDR2 SMNVEV (reference sequence).

DNA for the CDR3: TGTGCCAGCAGCTTCGGGGGACTAGCGGGTTACAATGAGCAGTTCTTC. It yields the protein CASSFGGLAGYNEQFF. The J gene is TRBJ2-1, the V gene TRBV5-4, with TRBD2 identical over 12 bases. The CDR3 length is 16 residues. Germline values: CDR1 SGHNT, CDR2 YYREEE (reference sequence). V gave up 2 bases and J gave up 4 bases; unmatched junction bases: 4.

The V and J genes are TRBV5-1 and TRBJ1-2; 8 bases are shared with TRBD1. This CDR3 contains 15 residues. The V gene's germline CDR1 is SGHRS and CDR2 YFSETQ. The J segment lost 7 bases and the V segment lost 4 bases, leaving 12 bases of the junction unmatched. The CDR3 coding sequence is TGCGCCAGCAGCCCGACCACAGGGGGTAGATTTGGCTACACCTTC. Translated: CASSPTTGGRFGYTF.

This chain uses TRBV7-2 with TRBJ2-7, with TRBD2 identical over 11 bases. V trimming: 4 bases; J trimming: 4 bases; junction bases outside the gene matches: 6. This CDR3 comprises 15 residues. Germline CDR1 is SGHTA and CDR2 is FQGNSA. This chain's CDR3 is CASSYGLAGSYEQYF. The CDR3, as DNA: TGTGCCAGCAGCTACGGACTAGCGGGTTCTTACGAGCAGTACTTC.

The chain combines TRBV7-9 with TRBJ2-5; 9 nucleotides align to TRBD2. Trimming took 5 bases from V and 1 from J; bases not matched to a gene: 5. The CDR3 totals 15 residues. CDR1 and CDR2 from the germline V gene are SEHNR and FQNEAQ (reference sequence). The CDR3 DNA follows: TGTGCCAGCAGCCCCCCTAGCGGGGTCCAAGAGACCCAGTACTTC. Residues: CASSPPSGVQETQYF.

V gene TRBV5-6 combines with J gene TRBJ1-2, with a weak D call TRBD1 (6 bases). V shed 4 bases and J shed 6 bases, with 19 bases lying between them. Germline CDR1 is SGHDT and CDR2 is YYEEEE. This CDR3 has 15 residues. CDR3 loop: CASSQRFIPGDGYTF. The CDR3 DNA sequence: TGTGCCAGCAGCCAGAGATTTATTCCAGGGGATGGCTACACCTTC.

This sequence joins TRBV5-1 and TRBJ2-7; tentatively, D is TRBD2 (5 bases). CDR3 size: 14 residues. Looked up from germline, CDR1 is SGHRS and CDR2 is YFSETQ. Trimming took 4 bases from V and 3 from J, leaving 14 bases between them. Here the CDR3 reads CASSPQPTSYEQYV. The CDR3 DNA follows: TGCGCCAGCAGCCCGCAACCTACTAGCTACGAGCAGTACGTC.

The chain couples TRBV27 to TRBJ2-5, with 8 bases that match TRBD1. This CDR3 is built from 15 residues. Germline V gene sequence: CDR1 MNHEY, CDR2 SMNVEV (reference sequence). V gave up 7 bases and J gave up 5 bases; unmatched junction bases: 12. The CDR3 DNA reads TGTGCCAGCACTGCAGGGGGCAGCCTATGGGAGACCCAGTACTTC. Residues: CASTAGGSLWETQYF.

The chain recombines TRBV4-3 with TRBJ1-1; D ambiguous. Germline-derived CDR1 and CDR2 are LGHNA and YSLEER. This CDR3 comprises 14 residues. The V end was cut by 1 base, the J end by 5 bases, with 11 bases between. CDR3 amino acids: CASSQAKRGTEAFF. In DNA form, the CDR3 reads TGCGCCAGCAGCCAAGCTAAGAGAGGAACTGAAGCTTTCTTT.

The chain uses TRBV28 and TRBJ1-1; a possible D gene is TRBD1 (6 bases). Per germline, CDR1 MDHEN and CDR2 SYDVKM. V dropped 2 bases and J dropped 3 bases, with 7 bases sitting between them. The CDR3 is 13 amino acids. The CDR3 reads CASSLGGDTEAFF. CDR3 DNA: TGTGCCAGCAGTTTAGGGGGCGACACTGAAGCTTTCTTT.

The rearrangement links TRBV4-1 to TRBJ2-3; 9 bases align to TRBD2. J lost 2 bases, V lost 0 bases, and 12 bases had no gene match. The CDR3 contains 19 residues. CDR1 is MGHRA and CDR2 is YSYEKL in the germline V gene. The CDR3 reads CASSQDWGGLAGNTDTQYF. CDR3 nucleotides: TGCGCCAGCAGCCAAGATTGGGGGGGGCTAGCGGGGAACACAGATACGCAGTATTTT.

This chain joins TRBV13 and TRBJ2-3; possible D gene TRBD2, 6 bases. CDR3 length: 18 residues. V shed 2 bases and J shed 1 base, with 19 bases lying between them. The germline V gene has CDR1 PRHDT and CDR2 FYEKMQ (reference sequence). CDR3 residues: CASSLSITGGEGTDTQYF. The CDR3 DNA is TGTGCCAGCAGCTTATCCATAACCGGGGGTGAGGGCACAGATACGCAGTATTTT.

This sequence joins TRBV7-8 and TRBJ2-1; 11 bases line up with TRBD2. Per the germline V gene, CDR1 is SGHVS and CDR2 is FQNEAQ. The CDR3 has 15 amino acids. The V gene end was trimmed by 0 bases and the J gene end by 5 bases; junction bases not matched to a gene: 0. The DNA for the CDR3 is TGTGCCAGCAGCTTAGCGGGACTAGCGGACAATGAGCAGTTCTTC. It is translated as CASSLAGLADNEQFF.

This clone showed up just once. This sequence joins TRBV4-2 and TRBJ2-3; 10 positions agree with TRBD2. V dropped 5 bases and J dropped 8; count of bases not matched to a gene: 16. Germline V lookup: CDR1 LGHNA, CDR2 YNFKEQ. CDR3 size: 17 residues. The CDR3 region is CASSARALAGEKGTQYF. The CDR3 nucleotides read TGTGCCAGCAGCGCCCGAGCCCTAGCGGGAGAGAAAGGTACGCAGTATTTT.

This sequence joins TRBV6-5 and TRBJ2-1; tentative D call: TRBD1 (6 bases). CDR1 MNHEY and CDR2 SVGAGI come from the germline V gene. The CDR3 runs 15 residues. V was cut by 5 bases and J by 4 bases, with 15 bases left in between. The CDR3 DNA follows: TGTGCCAGCAGTCCCTTCAGGGGTGCGTACAATGAGCAGTTCTTC. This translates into CASSPFRGAYNEQFF.

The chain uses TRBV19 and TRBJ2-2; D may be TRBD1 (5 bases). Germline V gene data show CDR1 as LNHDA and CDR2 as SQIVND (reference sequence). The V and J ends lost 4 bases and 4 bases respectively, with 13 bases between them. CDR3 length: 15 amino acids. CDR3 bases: TGTGCCAGTAGTAGGAAGGGGCCCAGCACCGGGGAGCTGTTTTTT. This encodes CASSRKGPSTGELFF.

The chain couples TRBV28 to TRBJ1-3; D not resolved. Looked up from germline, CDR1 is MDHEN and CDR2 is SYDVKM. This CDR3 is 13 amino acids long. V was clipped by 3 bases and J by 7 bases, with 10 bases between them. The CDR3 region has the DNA TGTGCCAGCAGTTTTGATGACGGGAACACCATATATTTT. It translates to CASSFDDGNTIYF.

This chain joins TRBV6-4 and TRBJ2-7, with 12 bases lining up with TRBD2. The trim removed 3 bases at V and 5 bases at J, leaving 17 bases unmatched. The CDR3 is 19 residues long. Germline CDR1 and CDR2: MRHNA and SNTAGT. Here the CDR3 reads CASSDFGRVTSGSLNEQYF. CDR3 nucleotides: TGTGCCAGCAGTGATTTCGGGAGGGTGACTAGCGGGAGTCTAAACGAGCAGTACTTC.

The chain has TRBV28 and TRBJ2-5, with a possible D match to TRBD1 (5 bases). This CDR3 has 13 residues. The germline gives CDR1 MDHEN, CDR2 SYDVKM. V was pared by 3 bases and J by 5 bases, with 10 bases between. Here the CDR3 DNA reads TGTGCCAGCAGTTTCAGGGTAGGGGAGACCCAGTACTTC. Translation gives CASSFRVGETQYF.

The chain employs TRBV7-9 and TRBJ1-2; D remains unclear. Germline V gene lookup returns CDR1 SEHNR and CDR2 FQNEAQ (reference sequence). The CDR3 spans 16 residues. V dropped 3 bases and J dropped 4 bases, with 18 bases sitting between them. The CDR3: CASSLAGIRNLYGYTF. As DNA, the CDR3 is TGTGCCAGCAGCTTGGCAGGTATACGAAATCTCTATGGCTACACCTTC.

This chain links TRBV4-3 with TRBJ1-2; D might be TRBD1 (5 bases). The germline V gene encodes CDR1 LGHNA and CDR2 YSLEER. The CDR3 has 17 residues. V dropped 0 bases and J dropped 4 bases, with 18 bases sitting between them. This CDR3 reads CASSQDTRGGVSYGYTF. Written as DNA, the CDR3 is TGCGCCAGCAGCCAAGATACCAGAGGAGGGGTTAGCTATGGCTACACCTTC.

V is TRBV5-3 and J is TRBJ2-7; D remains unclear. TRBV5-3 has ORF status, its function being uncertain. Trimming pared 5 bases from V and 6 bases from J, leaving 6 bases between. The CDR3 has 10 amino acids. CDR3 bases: TGTGCCAGAAGGACACTCGAGCAGTACTTC. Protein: CARRTLEQYF.

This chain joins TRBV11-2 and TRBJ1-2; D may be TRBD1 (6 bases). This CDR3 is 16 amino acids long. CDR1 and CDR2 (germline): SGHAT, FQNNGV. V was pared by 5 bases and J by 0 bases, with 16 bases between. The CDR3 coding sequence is TGTGCCAGCAGCCCACGGACAGCCTTAACTAACTATGGCTACACCTTC. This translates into CASSPRTALTNYGYTF.

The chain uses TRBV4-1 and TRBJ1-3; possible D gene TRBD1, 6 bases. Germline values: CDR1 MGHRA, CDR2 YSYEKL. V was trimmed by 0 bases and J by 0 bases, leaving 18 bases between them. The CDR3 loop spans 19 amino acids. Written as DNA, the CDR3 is TGCGCCAGCAGCCAAGATAGCAAGGACAGAATTAGCTCTGGAAACACCATATATTTT. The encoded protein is CASSQDSKDRISSGNTIYF.